This T cell receptor (beta chain) stems from a study of beta chain features in type 1 diabetes. Findings of the study overall: Significant though moderate, a shortening of TCRB CDR3s appeared in all four CD4+ subsets of Type 1 diabetes patients.

This CDR3 spans 14 amino acids. Germline CDR1 and CDR2: SGHDT and YYEEEE. V was pared by 4 bases and J by 5 bases, with 13 bases between. As every portion of the isolated RNA was reverse transcribed, the sequencing read expressed TCRB transcripts. Method: immunoSEQ multiplex PCR; TCRdb's copy keeps in-frame clones and lacks some. The sample holds roughly 330,000 clones, roughly 13% seen once. This clone was observed a few times. Its matching antigen is unknown. This receptor was taken from a young woman with type 1 diabetes. V usage is TRBV5-6 and J usage is TRBJ1-5; tentatively, D is TRBD1 (5 bases). Sequencing input: naive CD4+ T cells from blood. CDR3 residues: CASSQQGGDQPQHF. As DNA, the CDR3 is TGTGCCAGCAGCCAGCAGGGCGGAGATCAGCCCCAGCATTTT.